The 27 T cell receptor beta chains reported below all come from one sample, sequenced in a study of cytomegalovirus exposure and HLA in healthy donors. Primers included in the PCR were 60 Vbeta and 13 Jbeta primers. Sequencing used immunoSEQ multiplex PCR; TCRdb keeps in-frame clones, though not all of them. Here the sample spans under 130,000 clones, nearly 80% being singletons. Sequenced: PBMCs. Receptors originate from a man under 40 in good health and CMV-seronegative.

The J gene is TRBJ2-7, the V gene TRBV20-1, with a weak D call TRBD1 (6 bases). CDR3 size: 11 residues. V lost 6 bases and J lost 5, with 11 bases in between. The germline gives CDR1 DFQATT, CDR2 SNEGSKA (reference sequence). This CDR3 reads CSAEDSDEQYF. CDR3 coding DNA: TGCAGTGCCGAGGACAGTGACGAGCAGTACTTC.

V and J are TRBV6-1 and TRBJ1-2; D remains ambiguous. Trimming stripped 4 bases from V and 6 bases from J, with 12 bases between. The germline V gene encodes CDR1 MNHNS and CDR2 SASEGT. This CDR3 contains 13 residues. The chain's CDR3 is CASSGILADGYTF. The CDR3 coding sequence is TGTGCCAGCAGTGGCATACTAGCCGATGGCTACACCTTC.

The chain joins TRBV27 to TRBJ2-3; possible D gene TRBD1, 6 bases. The CDR3 runs to 16 residues. Germline assignment: CDR1 MNHEY and CDR2 SMNVEV (reference sequence). The V gene lost 4 bases and the J gene lost 1 base, with 15 bases spanning the gap. DNA of the CDR3: TGTGCCAGCAGTTCCTTATTACAGGGAGGCACAGATACGCAGTATTTT. It specifies CASSSLLQGGTDTQYF.

The rearrangement joins TRBV28 to TRBJ1-1; 9 bases line up with TRBD1. The germline gives CDR1 MDHEN, CDR2 SYDVKM. V lost 6 bases, J lost 6 bases, and 8 bases stayed unmatched. The CDR3 sequence is 14 residues long. The CDR3, as DNA: TGTGCCAGCAGCCTCTACAGGGGGCGGTCTGAAGCTTTCTTT. As protein: CASSLYRGRSEAFF.

This clone has more than one count but fewer than ten. This chain connects TRBV4-1 to TRBJ2-7; 11 bases align to TRBD1. J gave up 4 bases and V 4 bases, and 6 bases lay outside the gene matches. The CDR3 spans 15 residues. CDR1 and CDR2 (germline): MGHRA, YSYEKL. The CDR3 here is CASSLGQGAEYEQYF. CDR3 nucleotides: TGCGCCAGCAGCCTAGGACAGGGGGCGGAGTACGAGCAGTACTTC.

This clone was seen just once. The rearrangement uses TRBV10-3 and TRBJ2-1; 9 nucleotides match TRBD2. This CDR3 comprises 16 residues. V lost 0 bases to trimming and J lost 9 bases; unmatched junction nucleotides: 9. Germline-derived CDR1 and CDR2 are ENHRY and SYGVKD. The CDR3 sequence is CAISESTGGGASEQFF. Written as DNA, the CDR3 is TGTGCCATCAGTGAGTCGACTGGCGGGGGGGCCAGTGAGCAGTTCTTC.

The V and J genes are TRBV28 and TRBJ1-2, with unresolved D. Germline V gene sequence: CDR1 MDHEN, CDR2 SYDVKM. The CDR3 is 13 amino acids. V was shortened by 1 base and J by 5 bases, with 8 bases between the two germline ends. CDR3 bases: TGTGCCAGCAGTTTATACGGGTGGTATGGCTACACCTTC. It is translated as CASSLYGWYGYTF.

This chain links TRBV4-3 with TRBJ2-3; the D is unclear. CDR3 length: 16 amino acids. V gave up 0 bases and J gave up 7 bases, with 17 bases separating them. From germline, CDR1 is LGHNA and CDR2 YSLEER. The CDR3, as DNA: TGCGCCAGCAGCCAAGATGTAATAGCTGTCTGGTATACGCAGTATTTT. Amino acids: CASSQDVIAVWYTQYF.

This rearrangement joins TRBV4-3 to TRBJ2-3; TRBD2 agrees at 10 bases. This CDR3 spans 17 amino acids. The germline CDR1 and CDR2 sequences are LGHNA and YSLEER. V was clipped by 0 bases and J by 2 bases; unmatched bases: 5. The CDR3 protein is CASSQDTSGATTDTQYF. The CDR3, as DNA: TGCGCCAGCAGCCAAGACACTAGCGGGGCCACCACAGATACGCAGTATTTT.

The V and J genes are TRBV27 and TRBJ1-2; unclear D gene. Trimming took off 1 base at V and 8 bases at J, with 11 bases between the two ends. The CDR3 extends over 13 amino acids. CDR1 and CDR2 from the germline V gene are MNHEY and SMNVEV (reference sequence). CDR3 DNA sequence: TGTGCCAGCAGTTTATTCTTCTCCGAGGGCTACACCTTC. Amino acids: CASSLFFSEGYTF.

This chain links TRBV6-5 with TRBJ1-6; 7 positions match TRBD1. Trimming at V came to 6 bases and at J to 11 bases, leaving 7 bases not matched to a gene. The germline V gene encodes CDR1 MNHEY and CDR2 SVGAGI. The CDR3 extends over 13 amino acids. The CDR3 DNA follows: TGTGCCAGCAGCCTGACAGGGTTAACACCCCTCCACTTT. Protein sequence: CASSLTGLTPLHF.

This chain links TRBV4-3 with TRBJ2-5; TRBD2 aligns across 14 bases. Germline V gene data show CDR1 as LGHNA and CDR2 as YSLEER. The CDR3 has 16 residues. V lost 3 bases, J lost 7 bases, and 7 bases stayed unmatched. The CDR3 DNA follows: TGCGCCAGCAGCCAGGGGACTAGCGGGAGTAGGGGGACCCAGTACTTC. This gives the protein CASSQGTSGSRGTQYF.

The chain recombines TRBV29-1 with TRBJ2-3; 9 positions match TRBD1. V was clipped by 4 bases and J by 3 bases; unmatched bases: 2. Germline-derived CDR1 and CDR2 are SQVTM and ANQGSEA. CDR3 length: 13 residues. The chain's CDR3 is CSVVGQGTDTQYF. The CDR3 bases are TGCAGCGTTGTGGGACAGGGAACAGATACGCAGTATTTT.

This clone was recorded once. The chain joins TRBV6-1 to TRBJ2-3, with D perhaps matching TRBD2 (5 bases). Germline V CDR1 and CDR2: MNHNS, SASEGT. CDR3 size: 13 residues. V was clipped by 7 bases and J by 4 bases, with 12 bases between them. The CDR3 region is CASKVGSSDTQYF. DNA of the CDR3: TGTGCCAGCAAGGTGGGGAGCTCAGATACGCAGTATTTT.

The gene calls are TRBV28 and TRBJ2-1; 8 bases fit TRBD2. V gave up 6 bases and J gave up 0 bases; unmatched junction bases: 4. The CDR3 runs to 15 residues. The V gene's germline CDR1 is MDHEN and CDR2 SYDVKM. The CDR3: CASREGLGSYNEQFF. CDR3 in DNA: TGTGCCAGCAGAGAGGGACTAGGCTCCTACAATGAGCAGTTCTTC.

The chain has TRBV5-4 and TRBJ2-7, with 9 bases identical to TRBD1. Germline V gene lookup returns CDR1 SGHNT and CDR2 YYREEE (reference sequence). J lost 4 bases, V lost 0 bases, and 8 bases had no gene match. This CDR3 contains 16 residues. In DNA form, the CDR3 reads TGTGCCAGCAGCTTGGGCGGGACAGGGATATATTACGAGCAGTACTTC. Its translation is CASSLGGTGIYYEQYF.

The chain employs TRBV10-2 and TRBJ2-5, with 8 bases that match TRBD2. Trimming cost V 0 bases and J 7 bases; bases outside gene matches: 4. CDR1 and CDR2 from the germline V gene are WSHSY and SAAADI. There are 14 residues in the CDR3. Here the CDR3 DNA reads TGCGCCAGCAGTGAGTCGCTCGGGGGGGTGACCCAGTACTTC. This translates into CASSESLGGVTQYF.

On this clone itself: Other DNA sequences within the sample encode an identical CDR3. This rearrangement joins TRBV28 to TRBJ1-5, with 9 bases matching TRBD1. The length of the CDR3 is 14 residues. With 4 bases clipped from V and 4 bases from J, the junction kept 2 bases outside the gene matches. Germline values: CDR1 MDHEN, CDR2 SYDVKM. In DNA, the CDR3 is TGTGCCAGCAGTTCCGGACAGGGGAATCAGCCCCAGCATTTT. Its translation is CASSSGQGNQPQHF.

Only a few counts were recorded for this clone. The CDR3 region has the DNA TGCAGCGTTGAAGGGGCACCAAATCAGCCCCAGCATTTT. Translated, it gives CSVEGAPNQPQHF. This rearrangement joins TRBV29-1 to TRBJ1-5; no clear D gene. CDR3 length: 13 residues. The V end was cut by 1 base, the J end by 4 bases, with 8 bases between. Germline V lookup: CDR1 SQVTM, CDR2 ANQGSEA.

This clone was counted between two and nine times. The V gene is TRBV1, the J gene TRBJ2-4; the listed D gene, TRBD2, was not tested against the DNA. TRBV1 is flagged as a pseudogene. The CDR3 length is 16 residues. The DNA of the CDR3 is TGCACCAGCAATCGGGAGGGGGGTTTAGCCAAAAACATTCAGTACTTC. This gives the protein CTSNREGGLAKNIQYF.

V gene TRBV5-4 combines with J gene TRBJ2-7, with 11 nucleotides matching TRBD2. The CDR3 consists of 16 residues. Germline loops: CDR1 SGHNT, CDR2 YYREEE (reference sequence). J was trimmed by 4 bases and V by 2 bases; bases with no gene match: 8. The CDR3 reads CASSLGGTSGLYEQYF. CDR3 DNA sequence: TGTGCCAGCAGCTTAGGCGGGACTAGCGGCTTATACGAGCAGTACTTC.

This sequence joins TRBV4-1 and TRBJ2-1; 13 bases align to TRBD2. The CDR3 contains 15 residues. V shed 4 bases and J 9 bases; nucleotides not matched to a gene: 6. Germline loops: CDR1 MGHRA, CDR2 YSYEKL. The CDR3 spells CASSPGLAGRGEQFF. CDR3 bases: TGCGCCAGCAGCCCGGGACTAGCGGGAAGGGGTGAGCAGTTCTTC.

Only a few counts were recorded for this clone. The V gene is TRBV7-8, the J gene TRBJ1-2; perhaps TRBD1 as D (5 bases). Trimming took 0 bases from V and 2 from J, leaving 13 bases between them. The CDR3 length is 16 residues. The germline CDR1 and CDR2 sequences are SGHVS and FQNEAQ. CDR3 sequence reads: CASSLARQLWNYGYTF. CDR3 nucleotides: TGTGCCAGCAGCTTAGCGCGACAGCTTTGGAACTATGGCTACACCTTC.

The J gene is TRBJ1-1, the V gene TRBV5-1, with a tentative D call TRBD1 (6 bases). The CDR3 spans 14 residues. CDR1 and CDR2 (germline): SGHRS, YFSETQ. The V and J ends lost 5 bases and 5 bases respectively, with 16 bases between them. As DNA, the CDR3 is TGCGCCAGCAGTCCGGGGCAGGGGAAAACTGAAGCTTTCTTT. Protein product: CASSPGQGKTEAFF.

This chain joins TRBV5-4 and TRBJ1-2, with a tentative D call TRBD1 (6 bases). Germline V gene lookup returns CDR1 SGHNT and CDR2 YYREEE (reference sequence). Trimming took off 4 bases at V and 6 bases at J, with 19 bases between the two ends. The CDR3 has 15 amino acids. The CDR3, as DNA: TGTGCCAGCAGCATCTATCAACAGGGCCAAAATGGCTACACCTTC. As protein: CASSIYQQGQNGYTF. Based on the CDR3 plus reference TRBV5-4 and TRBJ1-2, the full variable domain is ETGVTQSPTHLIKTRGQQVTLRCSSQSGHNTVSWYQQALGQGPQFIFQYYREEENGRGNFPPRFSGLQFPNYSSELNVNALELDDSALYLCASSIYQQGQNGYTFGSGTRLTVV.

This clone occurred a few times. V gene TRBV19 combines with J gene TRBJ2-3; TRBD2 matches at 12 bases. V gave up 6 bases and J gave up 2 bases; unmatched junction bases: 6. This CDR3 is 16 amino acids long. From germline, CDR1 is LNHDA and CDR2 SQIVND (reference sequence). CDR3 DNA: TGTGCCAGTAGAAAACTAGCGGGAGGAACCACAGATACGCAGTATTTT. Its protein product is CASRKLAGGTTDTQYF. The full variable domain, its missing parts supplied by reference TRBV19 and TRBJ2-3, is DGGITQSPKYLFRKEGQNVTLSCEQNLNHDAMYWYRQDPGQGLRLIYYSQIVNDFQKGDIAEGYSVSREKKESFPLTVTSAQKNPTAFYLCASRKLAGGTTDTQYFGPGTRLTVL.

This clone was detected a few times. The chain joins TRBV7-6 to TRBJ2-5, with 9 nucleotides matching TRBD1. CDR3 length: 16 amino acids. The germline V gene has CDR1 SGHVS and CDR2 FNYEAQ. Trimming at V came to 2 bases and at J to 5 bases, leaving 9 bases not matched to a gene. DNA for the CDR3: TGTGCCAGCAGCTTACAAACCGGGACAGGGCTGGAGACCCAGTACTTC. This translates into CASSLQTGTGLETQYF.